This T cell receptor beta chain was retrieved from a study of OX40 agonist ivuxolimab in advanced cancers. On the study more broadly: Cohort: 80% to 90% men, mean age approximately 60, aged roughly 20 to 79. Study findings and constraints: Relative to CD4+, CD8+ T cells held more expanded clones on average.

The CDR3 consists of 15 residues. Germline V lookup: CDR1 MDHEN, CDR2 SYDVKM. V lost 7 bases to trimming and J lost 2 bases, with 14 bases between them. Details on this clone: Antigen specificity is unknown.

Produced via immunoSEQ multiplex PCR; TCRdb's table is partial and in-frame only. The profile shows tens of thousands of clones, under 80% of them singletons. This rearrangement joins TRBV28 to TRBJ1-4, with a tentative D call TRBD1 (5 bases). The clonotype was recovered from an adult with an advanced solid tumor such as melanoma, head and neck, liver or kidney cancer. The specimen was CD4+ or CD8+ T cells sorted from blood, collected in a trial of the OX40 agonist ivuxolimab. This chain's CDR3 is CASNLGGSTNEKLFF. Here the CDR3 DNA reads TGTGCCAGCAACCTCGGGGGTTCCACTAATGAAAAACTGTTTTTT. Variable domain in full (rest from reference TRBV28 and TRBJ1-4): DVKVTQSSRYLVKRTGEKVFLECVQDMDHENMFWYRQDPGLGLRLIYFSYDVKMKEKGDIPEGYSVSREKKERFSLILESASTNQTSMYLCASNLGGSTNEKLFFGSGTQLSVL.